This T cell receptor (beta chain) originates from a study of cytomegalovirus exposure and HLA in healthy donors. Points from the study as a whole: As a later analysis revealed, the rate of TCR association differed by HLA locus, with DRB1 most and HLA-C fewest. Associated with cytomegalovirus, according to the listing, were 150 to 200 TCR beta chains. Most subjects had HLA-A and HLA-B alleles reportedly predicted accurately by TCR beta sequences. In a later analysis, HLA-associated TCR beta chains were more clonally expanded than equally common others.

As for this clone: As yet, its antigen is unknown.

The PCR used 60 Vbeta and 13 Jbeta primers. Here immunoSEQ multiplex PCR was the method, and the copy in TCRdb shows in-frame clones only, minus some. The sample features 75,000 to 95,000 clones, with approximately 5.7% in its top ten. V gave up 2 bases and J gave up 2 bases; unmatched junction bases: 0. The CDR3 runs to 14 residues. Germline assignment: CDR1 MNHEY and CDR2 SMNVEV (reference sequence). The source of this sequence is a girl aged 10 to 17 in good health and CMV-seropositive. Source material: PBMCs. This chain uses TRBV27 with TRBJ1-2; 9 bases align to TRBD1. The CDR3 coding sequence is TGTGCCAGCAGTTTAGGACAGGGGAACTATGGCTACACCTTC. Amino acids: CASSLGQGNYGYTF.